This T cell receptor (beta chain) comes out of a study of control samples from healthy donors and cancer patients. This CDR3 is 15 amino acids long. The junction had 3 bases not matched to a gene; V was cut back by 5 bases and J by 0 bases. From germline, CDR1 is SGHNT and CDR2 YENEEA. Generated by immunoSEQ multiplex PCR, the TCRdb table keeps only in-frame clones and is missing some. Of approximately 71,000 clones detected, roughly nine tenths appear once; the ten largest clones hold 15% to 20%. There are a few counts of this clone. This chain links TRBV11-3 with TRBJ1-4; 7 nucleotides agree with TRBD1. The source of this sequence is a man aged 55 to 70 with lung cancer. The sequencing sample was made of PBMCs. The CDR3 protein is CASSPGTATNEKLFF. CDR3 bases: TGTGCCAGCAGCCCAGGGACAGCAACTAATGAAAAACTGTTTTTT. Drawing the rest from reference TRBV11-3 and TRBJ1-4, the complete variable domain is EAGVVQSPRYKIIEKKQPVAFWCNPISGHNTLYWYLQNLGQGPELLIRYENEEAVDDSQLPKDRFSAERLKGVDSTLKIQPAELGDSAVYLCASSPGTATNEKLFFGSGTQLSVL.